Reported below is one T cell receptor (beta chain). The CDR3 has 15 amino acids. Germline V gene lookup returns CDR1 MDHEN and CDR2 SYDVKM. V was clipped by 2 bases and J by 0 bases, with 10 bases between them. This entry belongs to a study of blood T cell repertoires in COVID-19. Clones were sequenced by immunoSEQ multiplex PCR, and TCRdb holds only the in-frame ones, with some missing. The sample gives some 300,000 clones, about 82% of which show up once; about 4% is in the top ten. The genes are TRBV28 and TRBJ1-1; D perhaps matches TRBD1 (5 bases). The receptor's source is a woman aged 50 to 60 with active or convalescent COVID-19. Sequenced input: peripheral blood. Here the CDR3 DNA reads TGTGCCAGCAGTTTACCGTCCAGGGTGAACACTGAAGCTTTCTTT. It codes for CASSLPSRVNTEAFF.